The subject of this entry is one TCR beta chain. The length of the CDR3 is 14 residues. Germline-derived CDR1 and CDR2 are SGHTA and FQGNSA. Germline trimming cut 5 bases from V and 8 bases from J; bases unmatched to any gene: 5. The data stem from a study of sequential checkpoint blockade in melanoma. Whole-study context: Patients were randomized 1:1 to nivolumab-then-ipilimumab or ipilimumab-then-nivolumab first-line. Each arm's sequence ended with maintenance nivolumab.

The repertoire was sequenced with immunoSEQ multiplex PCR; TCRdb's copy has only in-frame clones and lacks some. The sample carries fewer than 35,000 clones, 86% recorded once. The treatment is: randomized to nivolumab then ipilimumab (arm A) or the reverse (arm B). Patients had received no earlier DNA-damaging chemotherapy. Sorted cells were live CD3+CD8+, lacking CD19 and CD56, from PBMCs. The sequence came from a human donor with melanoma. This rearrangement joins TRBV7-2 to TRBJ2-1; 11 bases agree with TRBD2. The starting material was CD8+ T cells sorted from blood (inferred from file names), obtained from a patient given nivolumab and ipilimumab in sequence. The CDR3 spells CASSITLAGDEQFF. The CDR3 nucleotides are TGTGCCAGCAGCATCACACTAGCGGGGGATGAGCAGTTCTTC.